Detailed here is one T cell receptor (beta chain). The target antigen is unknown. Repertoires were generated with immunoSEQ multiplex PCR, while TCRdb's copy carries only in-frame clones and drops some. The sample shows about 120,000 clones, approximately 92% of them seen only once. This specimen belongs to a study of OX40 agonist ivuxolimab in advanced cancers. Study-level information: Among those treated, three patients had partial responses, one with hepatocellular carcinoma and two with cutaneous melanoma.

Study-level points and caveats: Within 6 weeks, CD4+ and CD8+ blood T cells expanded clonally at 0.1 to 3.0 mg/kg.

The source of this sequence is an adult with an advanced solid tumor such as melanoma, head and neck, liver or kidney cancer. This sample comprised CD4+ or CD8+ T cells sorted from blood, obtained in a trial of the OX40 agonist ivuxolimab.

CDR3 in DNA: TGTGCCAGCAAAGGGCCAGCGGGCTACGAGCAGTACTTC. This gives the protein CASKGPAGYEQYF. The V gene is TRBV6-6, the J gene TRBJ2-7; a weak D match, TRBD2 (6 bases). The CDR3 has 13 amino acids. From germline, CDR1 is MNHNY and CDR2 SVGAGI (reference sequence). The ends were cut back, 7 bases at V and 3 bases at J, with 13 bases in the middle.